Presented here are 8 T cell receptor beta chains from one specimen sequenced in a study of shared clonotypes between healthy human individuals. Profiled with immunoSEQ multiplex PCR; TCRdb holds only in-frame clones, not every one. Of 1.5 million to 1.9 million clones listed, around 98% were seen once; the top ten hold roughly 0.4%. Source material: naive CD4+ T cells sorted from blood. The subset is: CD45RA+ positively selected. Every receptor here comes from a young man in good health.

Only one count was recorded for this clone. The chain joins TRBV28 to TRBJ2-3; TRBD2 agrees at 10 bases. CDR1 and CDR2 (germline): MDHEN, SYDVKM. Germline trimming cut 7 bases from V and 5 bases from J; bases unmatched to any gene: 9. The CDR3 length is 15 residues. The CDR3 protein is CASKGAGGPEDTQYF. The CDR3 DNA reads as TGTGCCAGCAAGGGAGCGGGAGGGCCAGAAGATACGCAGTATTTT.

This sequence joins TRBV2 and TRBJ1-5; D is possibly TRBD1 (5 bases). CDR1 and CDR2 (germline): SNHLY, FYNNEI. The CDR3 is 17 residues long. Trimming stripped 1 base from V and 0 bases from J, with 13 bases between. As DNA, the CDR3 is TGTGCCAGCAGTGAAGACCGGGGACGCAATAGCAATCAGCCCCAGCATTTT. Its translation is CASSEDRGRNSNQPQHF. Filled out from reference TRBV2 and TRBJ1-5, the complete variable domain reads EPEVTQTPSHQVTQMGQEVILRCVPISNHLYFYWYRQILGQKVEFLVSFYNNEISEKSEIFDDQFSVERPDGSNFTLKIRSTKLEDSAMYFCASSEDRGRNSNQPQHFGDGTRLSIL.

V gene TRBV19 combines with J gene TRBJ2-6; the match to TRBD1 covers 9 bases. Germline V CDR1 and CDR2: LNHDA, SQIVND (reference sequence). There are 20 residues in the CDR3. V was pared by 5 bases and J by 0 bases, with 14 bases of the junction left unmatched. This CDR3 reads CASSANRDRELYSGANVLTF. The CDR3 nucleotides read TGTGCCAGTAGTGCAAACCGGGACAGGGAGTTATACTCTGGGGCCAACGTCCTGACTTTC.

This clone was detected once. The V gene is TRBV29-1, the J gene TRBJ1-2; TRBD1 might be the D (5 bases). Trimming stripped 3 bases from V and 7 bases from J, with 12 bases between. The germline V gene encodes CDR1 SQVTM and CDR2 ANQGSEA. There are 12 residues in the CDR3. The CDR3 nucleotides are TGCAGCGTTGACAGGGACGTGTCTGGCTACACCTTC. Translated, it gives CSVDRDVSGYTF.

This clone has just one count. This chain connects TRBV2 to TRBJ2-1, with 7 bases fitting TRBD2. Germline CDR1 and CDR2: SNHLY and FYNNEI. This CDR3 comprises 14 residues. The V segment lost 8 bases and the J segment 7 bases; nucleotides outside the gene matches: 11. The CDR3 loop reads CASRGVGALNEQFF. The DNA of the CDR3 is TGTGCCAGCCGGGGGGTGGGAGCCTTGAATGAGCAGTTCTTC.

The chain joins TRBV28 to TRBJ1-1; unclear D gene. Trimming removed 1 base from V and 5 bases from J, with 8 bases in between. Germline lookup yields CDR1 MDHEN and CDR2 SYDVKM. The CDR3 is made up of 13 amino acids. The CDR3 DNA sequence: TGTGCCAGCAGTTTATACGGGAGAACTGAAGCTTTCTTT. Amino acid sequence: CASSLYGRTEAFF.

The chain has TRBV18 and TRBJ1-5; D possibly corresponds to TRBD1 (5 bases). The CDR3 is made up of 13 amino acids. With 7 bases removed from V and 9 bases from J, the gap between germline ends came to 16 bases. The germline gives CDR1 KGHSH, CDR2 LQKENI. CDR3: CASFTGGGRPQHF. The CDR3, as DNA: TGTGCCAGCTTCACCGGGGGGGGACGGCCCCAGCATTTT.

The chain carries TRBV2 and TRBJ2-7; possible D gene TRBD1, 6 bases. Trimming pared 7 bases from V and 9 bases from J, leaving 13 bases between. The CDR3 is made up of 11 amino acids. Germline V gene data show CDR1 as SNHLY and CDR2 as FYNNEI. CDR3 amino acids: CASKQGDPQYF. The CDR3 DNA reads as TGTGCCAGCAAACAGGGAGATCCGCAGTACTTC.